Below are 15 T cell receptor beta chains sequenced from a single sample in a study of OX40 agonist ivuxolimab in advanced cancers. The library was made by the immunoSEQ multiplex PCR assay. Not all clones reach the TCRdb copy of this immuneACCESS table, which keeps in-frame sequences only. Checked studies attribute under half of the gap to unresolved V genes and leave the rest unexplained. In all, the sample holds 80,000 to 100,000 clones, and approximately 91% of those were seen once. The ten largest clonotypes hold under 0.35% of the sample. The sample here was CD4+ or CD8+ T cells sorted from blood, taken in a trial of the OX40 agonist ivuxolimab. Receptors were obtained from an adult with an advanced solid tumor such as melanoma, head and neck, liver or kidney cancer.

The chain links TRBV6-6 to TRBJ2-7; D might be TRBD2 (6 bases). The V end was cut by 5 bases, the J end by 5 bases, with 13 bases between. The V gene's germline CDR1 is MNHNY and CDR2 SVGAGI (reference sequence). The CDR3 totals 13 residues. CDR3 loop: CASSPTRLDEQYF. In DNA, the CDR3 is TGTGCCAGCAGTCCGACTAGACTTGACGAGCAGTACTTC.

J is TRBJ2-1 and V is TRBV21-1. TRBV21-1 is a pseudogene. This CDR3 has 14 residues. The CDR3 DNA follows: TGTGCCACTCCACAGACAGCGGCCTGGAATGAGCAGTTCTTC. Translating gives CATPQTAAWNEQFF.

The CDR3 sequence: CASSLAPNTGELFF. CDR3 nucleotides: TGTGCCAGCAGCTTAGCCCCGAACACCGGGGAGCTGTTTTTT. V is TRBV7-9 and J is TRBJ2-2, with D unclear. The V end lost 0 bases, the J end lost 0 bases, and 2 bases lay between the germline ends. This CDR3 comprises 14 residues. The germline V gene has CDR1 SEHNR and CDR2 FQNEAQ (reference sequence).

V is TRBV7-3 and J is TRBJ2-5; possible D gene TRBD2, 5 bases. Trimming removed 1 base at V and 4 bases at J, with 13 bases between. This CDR3 is built from 15 residues. Germline V gene data show CDR1 as SGHTA and CDR2 as FQGTGA. The CDR3 loop reads CASSLNPGFAETQYF. The CDR3 nucleotides read TGTGCCAGCAGCTTAAATCCGGGATTCGCAGAGACCCAGTACTTC.

The chain employs TRBV5-6 and TRBJ2-7; 7 bases are shared with TRBD1. The germline V gene encodes CDR1 SGHDT and CDR2 YYEEEE. CDR3 length: 16 residues. The V segment lost 4 bases and the J segment 12 bases; nucleotides outside the gene matches: 22. The CDR3 nucleotides are TGTGCCAGCAGCGACCTGGGACAGAACGTACCCTCCCAGCGGTACTTC. Its protein is CASSDLGQNVPSQRYF.

This rearrangement joins TRBV28 to TRBJ2-1, with 7 bases that match TRBD1. V lost 2 bases to trimming and J lost 4 bases; unmatched junction nucleotides: 8. The CDR3 extends over 16 amino acids. CDR1 MDHEN and CDR2 SYDVKM come from the germline V gene. In DNA, the CDR3 is TGTGCCAGCAGTTTACCCGAGACAGGGCAGTACAATGAGCAGTTCTTC. Amino acid sequence: CASSLPETGQYNEQFF. Supplemented by reference TRBV28 and TRBJ2-1, the full variable domain reads DVKVTQSSRYLVKRTGEKVFLECVQDMDHENMFWYRQDPGLGLRLIYFSYDVKMKEKGDIPEGYSVSREKKERFSLILESASTNQTSMYLCASSLPETGQYNEQFFGPGTRLTVL.

The V and J genes are TRBV5-1 and TRBJ1-6, with 9 bases fitting TRBD1. The CDR3 is 16 residues long. From germline, CDR1 is SGHRS and CDR2 YFSETQ. J lost 6 bases, V lost 4 bases, and 8 bases had no gene match. CDR3 nucleotides: TGCGCCAGCAGCCCCGACGCGGGACAGGGTAATTCACCCCTCCACTTT. This sequence encodes CASSPDAGQGNSPLHF.

This chain uses TRBV5-4 with TRBJ1-3; D remains unclear. There are 14 residues in the CDR3. Trimming stripped 3 bases from V and 0 bases from J, with 7 bases between. The germline gives CDR1 SGHNT, CDR2 YYREEE (reference sequence). CDR3 loop: CASSSAISGNTIYF. The CDR3 nucleotides are TGTGCCAGCAGCTCCGCCATCTCTGGAAACACCATATATTTT.

The chain employs TRBV19 and TRBJ1-1; D unclear. The germline V and J ends were trimmed by 5 bases and 0 bases, with 10 bases remaining between them. Germline V gene data show CDR1 as LNHDA and CDR2 as SQIVND (reference sequence). The CDR3 extends over 14 amino acids. The DNA of the CDR3 is TGTGCCAGTAGTCCGGGGTCGATGAACACTGAAGCTTTCTTT. As protein: CASSPGSMNTEAFF. Complete variable domain (other parts from reference TRBV19 and TRBJ1-1): DGGITQSPKYLFRKEGQNVTLSCEQNLNHDAMYWYRQDPGQGLRLIYYSQIVNDFQKGDIAEGYSVSREKKESFPLTVTSAQKNPTAFYLCASSPGSMNTEAFFGQGTRLTVV.

This rearrangement joins TRBV6-5 to TRBJ1-4; D unclear. The germline gives CDR1 MNHEY, CDR2 SVGAGI. The V end was cut by 6 bases, the J end by 8 bases, with 13 bases between. This CDR3 has 13 residues. The CDR3 protein is CASSRSTGEKLFF. The CDR3 region has the DNA TGTGCCAGCAGCCGATCAACTGGGGAAAAACTGTTTTTT.

The rearrangement joins TRBV28 to TRBJ2-5; D is unresolved. The CDR3 spans 14 residues. V gave up 6 bases and J gave up 4 bases, with 15 bases separating them. Per the germline V gene, CDR1 is MDHEN and CDR2 is SYDVKM. CDR3 sequence reads: CASSPGMGGETQYF. In DNA form, the CDR3 reads TGTGCCAGCAGCCCCGGAATGGGTGGAGAGACCCAGTACTTC.

V gene TRBV11-2 combines with J gene TRBJ2-5; either TRBD1 or TRBD2 may fit D (6 bases each). The CDR3 runs to 17 residues. Germline lookup yields CDR1 SGHAT and CDR2 FQNNGV. V lost 3 bases and J lost 4, with 21 bases in between. The DNA for the CDR3 is TGTGCCAGCAGCTTCCCCGGAGGGGGGACCGGGGGAGAGACCCAGTACTTC. Its protein is CASSFPGGGTGGETQYF.

The chain recombines TRBV28 with TRBJ2-3, with 8 nucleotides matching TRBD1. This CDR3 spans 15 amino acids. Germline assignment: CDR1 MDHEN and CDR2 SYDVKM. V shed 4 bases, J shed 5 bases, and the junction held 8 bases outside the gene matches. The CDR3, as DNA: TGTGCCAGCAGTTCCCAGGGGGCTCTTAGAGATACGCAGTATTTT. Translating it yields CASSSQGALRDTQYF.

This chain connects TRBV18 to TRBJ2-3; no definite D call. The germline V gene encodes CDR1 KGHSH and CDR2 LQKENI. The CDR3 has 15 residues. Trimming removed 2 bases at V and 0 bases at J, with 9 bases between. CDR3 sequence reads: CASSPDDLSTDTQYF. CDR3 bases: TGTGCCAGCTCACCAGATGACCTGAGCACAGATACGCAGTATTTT.

About this clone itself: At the DNA level, this CDR3 is encoded by other sequences in the same sample as well. The chain carries TRBV9 and TRBJ1-5, with a tentative D call TRBD1 (5 bases). With 0 bases removed from V and 6 bases from J, the gap between germline ends came to 10 bases. The CDR3 length is 14 residues. Per germline, CDR1 SGDLS and CDR2 YYNGEE. CDR3 DNA: TGTGCCAGCAGCGTAGGGCAGGGTAGTCAGCCCCAGCATTTT. As protein: CASSVGQGSQPQHF.